What follows are 28 T cell receptor beta chains derived from one specimen sequenced in a study of molecular identifiers for immune sequencing clone quantification. TCRdb independently ran MiXCR on the PCR reads; one entry per CDR3 protein. The table has tens of thousands of distinct CDR3 sequences, approximately 18% seen once. Material: naive CD8+ T cells from blood, with Jurkat cell RNA spiked in. Subset specified: FACS-sorted CD8+CD4-CCR7+CD45RA+ naive T cells. The receptors shown here come from a human donor in good health. Some libraries in this study had Jurkat cell RNA spiked in.

The chain combines TRBV20-1 with TRBJ2-5; 14 bases match TRBD2. The CDR3 has 15 residues. Germline CDR1 is DFQATT and CDR2 is SNEGSKA (reference sequence). After removal of 2 bases from V and 3 bases from J, the junction contained 2 bases not matched to a gene. The chain's CDR3 is CSARLTSGREETQYF. The CDR3 DNA sequence: TGCAGTGCTAGACTGACTAGCGGGAGGGAAGAGACCCAGTACTTC.

This clonotype turned up a few times. A read error is possible here, since a much larger clone lies one base away. V gene TRBV6-1 combines with J gene TRBJ1-3; D gene uncertain. The germline CDR1 and CDR2 sequences are MNHNS and SASEGT. V gave up 7 bases and J gave up 0 bases, with 13 bases separating them. The CDR3 has 15 residues. The CDR3 region has the DNA TGTGCCAGCAATGGGCCCGGGAGCTCTGGAAACACCATATATTTT. It translates to CASNGPGSSGNTIYF.

Details on this clonotype: A read error is possible here, since a much larger clone lies one base away. This chain joins TRBV27 and TRBJ1-5, with D tentatively TRBD1 (5 bases). The germline CDR1 and CDR2 sequences are MNHEY and SMNVEV (reference sequence). The ends were cut back, 3 bases at V and 3 bases at J, with 9 bases in the middle. The CDR3 spans 14 residues. In DNA form, the CDR3 reads TGTGCCAGCAGTTTGGGGGTTGCCAATCAGCCCCAGCATTTT. Protein sequence: CASSLGVANQPQHF.

This clonotype was counted many times. In DNA form, the CDR3 reads TGCAGCGTTGATAGTGCCTCGCGGGAGCAGTACTTC. Protein: CSVDSASREQYF. The rearrangement joins TRBV29-1 to TRBJ2-7; no clear D. Germline CDR1 SQVTM, CDR2 ANQGSEA. Deletions cut 3 bases from V and 7 bases from J, with 13 bases between. The CDR3 length is 12 residues.

This clonotype was counted ten times or more. V and J are TRBV2 and TRBJ2-3; D not resolved. Trimming shortened V by 1 base and J by 5 bases, and 7 bases separated the two germline ends. The CDR3 is 13 amino acids. Germline V CDR1 and CDR2: SNHLY, FYNNEI. CDR3 coding DNA: TGTGCCAGCAGTGAAGGGATACGAGATACGCAGTATTTT. Amino acid sequence: CASSEGIRDTQYF. The full variable domain, with the rest looked up from reference TRBV2 and TRBJ2-3, is EPEVTQTPSHQVTQMGQEVILRCVPISNHLYFYWYRQILGQKVEFLVSFYNNEISEKSEIFDDQFSVERPDGSNFTLKIRSTKLEDSAMYFCASSEGIRDTQYFGPGTRLTVL.

A word on this clonotype: Since a much larger clone is just one base distant, this may be a read error. This sequence joins TRBV11-1 and TRBJ2-2; 7 bases are shared with TRBD1. The ends lost 4 bases at V and 4 bases at J; junction bases unmatched: 6. Looked up from germline, CDR1 is SGHAT and CDR2 is FQDESV (reference sequence). The CDR3 sequence is 15 residues long. The CDR3 reads CASSSTGLGTGELFF. The CDR3 DNA reads as TGTGCCAGCAGCTCGACAGGGTTGGGCACCGGGGAGCTGTTTTTT.

This clonotype was found a few times. The junction departs from the called germline gene at one end, perhaps through a read error. The V gene is TRBV29-1, the J gene TRBJ2-7, with 9 positions matching TRBD1. Germline-derived CDR1 and CDR2 are SQVTM and ANQGSEA. The CDR3 is 14 amino acids. This CDR3 reads CSIEDQGQGYEQYF. CDR3 bases: TGCAGCATTGAAGATCAGGGACAGGGCTACGAGCAGTACTTC.

This clonotype was found many times. CDR3 sequence: CASSHRGSAPYEQYF. The CDR3, as DNA: TGTGCCAGCAGCCACAGGGGGTCCGCGCCTTACGAGCAGTACTTC. The gene calls are TRBV7-8 and TRBJ2-7; 8 bases fit TRBD1. Germline assignment: CDR1 SGHVS and CDR2 FQNEAQ. This CDR3 spans 15 amino acids. With V trimmed by 5 bases and J by 4 bases, 10 bases remained unmatched. Full variable domain (outside the CDR3, taken from reference TRBV7-8 and TRBJ2-7): GAGVSQSPRYKVAKRGQDVALRCDPISGHVSLFWYQQALGQGPEFLTYFQNEAQLDKSGLPSDRFFAERPEGSVSTLKIQRTQQEDSAVYLCASSHRGSAPYEQYFGPGTRLTVT.

This clonotype appeared a single time. A read error may explain this, as a much larger clone is one base away. J is TRBJ1-6 and V is TRBV21-1; whether TRBD1, the table's D call, matches the DNA was not checked. TRBV21-1 represents a pseudogene. There are 17 residues in the CDR3. CDR3 sequence (DNA): TGTGCCAGCAGCAAAGAAGTGGAGGGACAGTATAGTTCACCCCTCCACTTT. This translates into CASSKEVEGQYSSPLHF.

In its sample, this clonotype was seen many times. The chain recombines TRBV5-1 with TRBJ1-2; D is ambiguous. Germline CDR1 and CDR2: SGHRS and YFSETQ. Between the trimmed V and J ends, which lost 2 bases and 3 bases, there was a span of 8 bases. This CDR3 has 13 residues. DNA for the CDR3: TGCGCCAGCAGCTTTGGGGAAGACTATGGCTACACCTTC. Translated: CASSFGEDYGYTF.

This clonotype was counted only a few times. The rearrangement uses TRBV29-1 and TRBJ2-1; 7 bases line up with TRBD2. With V trimmed by 7 bases and J by 6 bases, 15 bases remained unmatched. This CDR3 contains 15 residues. CDR1 and CDR2 from the germline V gene are SQVTM and ANQGSEA. The CDR3 coding sequence is TGCAGCGCCGACCCCGACGGGTGGGGGGGCAATGAGCAGTTCTTC. As protein: CSADPDGWGGNEQFF.

This clonotype was observed a handful of times. V is TRBV12-3 or TRBV12-4 and J is TRBJ2-1, with 11 bases matching TRBD2. V trimming: 7 bases; J trimming: 2 bases; junction bases outside the gene matches: 7. The CDR3 spans 16 residues. The CDR3 loop reads CASTLAGGPTYNEQFF. As DNA, the CDR3 is TGTGCCAGCACCCTAGCGGGAGGACCCACCTACAATGAGCAGTTCTTC.

This chain connects TRBV6-2 or TRBV6-3 to TRBJ2-1; TRBD2 might be the D (6 bases). The CDR3 length is 18 residues. CDR1 MNHEY and CDR2 SVGEGT come from the germline V gene. Trimming shortened V by 7 bases and J by 0 bases, and 22 bases separated the two germline ends. The CDR3 DNA reads as TGTGCCAGCAACCGGCTTGAGCGGGTCCCGAGCTCCTACAATGAGCAGTTCTTC. This sequence encodes CASNRLERVPSSYNEQFF.

This clonotype was counted at least ten times. This chain uses TRBV28 with TRBJ1-4, with 12 bases identical to TRBD1. This CDR3 is built from 15 residues. V dropped 6 bases and J dropped 9; count of bases not matched to a gene: 8. The germline V gene has CDR1 MDHEN and CDR2 SYDVKM. In DNA, the CDR3 is TGTGCCAGCAGGGGGGACAGGGGGCCCCATCAAAAACTGTTTTTT. Translation gives CASRGDRGPHQKLFF.

At least ten counts were recorded for this clonotype. The chain employs TRBV20-1 and TRBJ1-6; D gene uncertain. This CDR3 contains 15 residues. Germline CDR1 is DFQATT and CDR2 is SNEGSKA (reference sequence). The ends were cut back, 0 bases at V and 6 bases at J, with 12 bases in the middle. The CDR3 DNA follows: TGCAGTGCTAGAGATCTGCAAGATTCTAATTCACCCCTCCACTTT. Amino acids: CSARDLQDSNSPLHF.

This clonotype was detected many times. The chain joins TRBV29-1 to TRBJ2-3; D perhaps matches TRBD2 (5 bases). Germline V gene data show CDR1 as SQVTM and CDR2 as ANQGSEA. CDR3 size: 16 residues. Trimming removed 8 bases from V and 0 bases from J, with 21 bases in between. The CDR3 reads CSSPGPGRPSTDTQYF. Written as DNA, the CDR3 is TGCAGCAGCCCAGGCCCGGGGAGACCTAGCACAGATACGCAGTATTTT.

This clonotype was seen many times. The J gene is TRBJ2-7, the V gene TRBV11-2; 7 bases agree with TRBD2. Germline loops: CDR1 SGHAT, CDR2 FQNNGV. The CDR3 consists of 14 residues. The J segment lost 6 bases and the V segment lost 1 base, leaving 6 bases of the junction unmatched. CDR3 region: CASSLGGGGREQYF. The DNA for the CDR3 is TGTGCCAGCAGCTTAGGTGGCGGGGGACGCGAGCAGTACTTC.

This clonotype was seen many times. The V and J genes are TRBV19 and TRBJ2-3, with D perhaps matching TRBD2 (6 bases). The germline V gene has CDR1 LNHDA and CDR2 SQIVND (reference sequence). V dropped 3 bases and J dropped 5 bases, with 9 bases sitting between them. The CDR3 is 13 residues long. CDR3 in DNA: TGTGCCAGTAGTATTTGGGGGGAAGATACGCAGTATTTT. It specifies CASSIWGEDTQYF.

This clonotype was counted a few times. Compared with germline, one end of the junction differs, possibly owing to a read error. The chain joins TRBV12-3 or TRBV12-4 to TRBJ1-1, with a possible D match to TRBD1 (5 bases). This CDR3 comprises 9 residues. CDR3 nucleotides: TGTGCCAGCAGTTCGGGACTTATCTTT. This codes for CASSSGLIF.

With regard to this clonotype: This clone may be a read error of a much larger clone one base away. This chain links TRBV7-8 with TRBJ2-7, with unresolved D. Germline CDR1 and CDR2: SGHVS and FQNEAQ. The CDR3 contains 11 residues. This chain's CDR3 is CGSSLSYEQYF. The CDR3 nucleotides are TGTGGCAGCAGCCTCAGCTACGAGCAGTACTTC.

The V call is TRBV14, the J call TRBJ2-7; tentatively, D is TRBD1 (5 bases). Looked up from germline, CDR1 is SGHDN and CDR2 is FVKESK. This CDR3 has 16 amino acids. The V end lost 7 bases, the J end lost 6 bases, and 25 bases lay between the germline ends. CDR3 sequence (DNA): TGTGCCAGCAACAGCACCGCAGGGCGGTCGGACCGCGAGCAGTACTTC. Protein product: CASNSTAGRSDREQYF.

There are a few counts of this clonotype. The chain couples TRBV12-3 or TRBV12-4 to TRBJ1-1; maybe TRBD1 (6 bases). V was shortened by 4 bases and J by 5 bases, with 17 bases between the two germline ends. The CDR3 runs to 15 residues. The CDR3 loop is CASSWMGGTKTEAFF. CDR3 in DNA: TGTGCCAGCAGTTGGATGGGGGGCACAAAGACTGAAGCTTTCTTT.

This clonotype was seen repeatedly, ten times or more. The rearrangement joins TRBV9 to TRBJ2-3, with D possibly TRBD2 on 6 matching bases. Looked up from germline, CDR1 is SGDLS and CDR2 is YYNGEE. The CDR3 runs to 14 residues. Trimming stripped 6 bases from V and 1 base from J, with 12 bases between. CDR3 protein: CASNSGLRTDTQYF. The CDR3 nucleotides are TGTGCCAGCAACTCGGGACTTCGCACAGATACGCAGTATTTT.

Points on this clonotype: A much bigger clone sits one base away, suggesting this may be a read error. V gene TRBV7-2 combines with J gene TRBJ2-2; D may be TRBD1 or TRBD2 (5 bases each). The germline gives CDR1 SGHTA, CDR2 FQGNSA. The CDR3 has 14 residues. CDR3 DNA sequence: TGTGCCAGCAGCTTATTAGCTGGGGCCGGGGAGCCGTTTTTT. Amino acid sequence: CASSLLAGAGEPFF.

This clonotype was observed at least ten times. The chain is built from TRBV24-1 and TRBJ2-1, with TRBD2 identical over 8 bases. Germline CDR1 reads KGHDR; CDR2 reads SFDVKD. Losses at the gene ends were 4 bases for V and 12 bases for J; bases not matched to a gene: 16. This CDR3 spans 16 amino acids. CDR3 residues: CATSEPASGWGDGQFF. Here the CDR3 DNA reads TGTGCCACCAGTGAACCCGCTAGCGGGTGGGGCGACGGGCAGTTCTTC.

This clonotype appeared many times. This chain joins TRBV11-2 and TRBJ2-1, with unresolved D. The CDR3 covers 18 residues. Trimming took off 5 bases at V and 1 base at J, with 21 bases between the two ends. Germline V lookup: CDR1 SGHAT, CDR2 FQNNGV. CDR3 residues: CASSPTSGPDGSYNEQFF. CDR3 nucleotide sequence: TGTGCCAGCAGCCCGACCAGTGGACCCGATGGGTCCTACAATGAGCAGTTCTTC.

This clonotype was observed a few times. The CDR3 region is CATSEGHTYEQYF. Written as DNA, the CDR3 is TGTGCCACCAGCGAAGGACACACCTACGAGCAGTACTTC. This chain joins TRBV15 and TRBJ2-7; maybe TRBD1 (5 bases). Germline CDR1 LNHNV, CDR2 YYDKDF (reference sequence). The CDR3 consists of 13 residues. V was pared by 5 bases and J by 2 bases, with 10 bases between.

This clonotype was seen many times. CDR3 sequence reads: CASSRGMDEKLFF. The CDR3 DNA reads as TGTGCCAGCAGCCGCGGGATGGATGAAAAACTGTTTTTT. This chain joins TRBV9 and TRBJ1-4; D not certain. The CDR3 is 13 amino acids. Germline V gives CDR1 SGDLS, CDR2 YYNGEE. The V end lost 4 bases, the J end lost 6 bases, and 10 bases lay between the germline ends.